The clone carrying this TCR beta chain appeared a few times. This sample stems from a study of blood T cell repertoires in COVID-19. Study-level background: The study drew acute and convalescent COVID-19 samples from the United States, Italy and Spain.

V gave up 4 bases and J gave up 5 bases, with 8 bases separating them. Germline V gene data show CDR1 as LNHNV and CDR2 as YYDKDF (reference sequence). The CDR3 covers 12 residues. Clones were read by immunoSEQ multiplex PCR, and TCRdb kept only the in-frame ones, dropping some. The data show some 220,000 clones, about 78% seen once. This sequence joins TRBV15 and TRBJ2-5, with D unresolved. The sequencing input was peripheral blood. The TCR was taken from a woman aged 70-85 years with acute or convalescent COVID-19. The chain's CDR3 is CATSTPFETQYF. The DNA of the CDR3 is TGTGCCACCAGCACCCCATTTGAGACCCAGTACTTC.